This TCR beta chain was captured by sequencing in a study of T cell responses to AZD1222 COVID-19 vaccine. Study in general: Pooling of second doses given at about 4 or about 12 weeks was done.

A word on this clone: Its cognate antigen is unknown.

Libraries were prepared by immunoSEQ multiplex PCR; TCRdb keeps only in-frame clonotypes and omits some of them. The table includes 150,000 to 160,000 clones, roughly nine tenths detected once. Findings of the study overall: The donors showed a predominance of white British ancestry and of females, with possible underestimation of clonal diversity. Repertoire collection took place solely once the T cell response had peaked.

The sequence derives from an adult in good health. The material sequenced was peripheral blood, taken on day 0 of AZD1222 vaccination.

The CDR3 sequence: CASSEGRTGGRGTEAFF. The CDR3 DNA reads as TGTGCCAGCAGTGAGGGGAGGACAGGGGGCAGAGGCACTGAAGCTTTCTTT. The chain is built from TRBV6-1 and TRBJ1-1; TRBD1 matches 11 bases. V dropped 3 bases and J dropped 4; count of bases not matched to a gene: 10. Germline CDR1 MNHNS, CDR2 SASEGT. The CDR3 covers 17 residues.